These 15 T cell receptor beta chains were sequenced from one sample in a study of T-cell reconstitution after alpha-beta-depleted transplantation in children. Preparation of the TCRbeta library was carried out with unique molecular identifiers. Via MiXCR, TCRdb re-called the PCR reads, giving one row per CDR3 protein. The table records approximately 500,000 distinct CDR3 sequences, under 12% of them present only once. Specimen: PBMCs, collected before TCRalphabeta/CD19-depleted stem cell transplant. Source of these receptors: a child aged 2 to 15 with inherited bone marrow failure, due to receive a stem cell transplant.

V gene TRBV2 combines with J gene TRBJ1-5, with a tentative D call TRBD1 (6 bases). The CDR3 consists of 15 residues. Germline V gene data show CDR1 as SNHLY and CDR2 as FYNNEI. The V end was cut by 11 bases, the J end by 0 bases, with 17 bases between. The CDR3 reads CACDPGHPSNQPQHF. Here the CDR3 DNA reads TGTGCCTGCGACCCGGGACACCCTAGCAATCAGCCCCAGCATTTT.

This clonotype appeared many times. The rearrangement joins TRBV15 to TRBJ1-2; D remains ambiguous. V shed 3 bases and J shed 8 bases, with 22 bases lying between them. This CDR3 spans 16 amino acids. Germline V gives CDR1 LNHNV, CDR2 YYDKDF (reference sequence). The CDR3 DNA sequence: TGTGCCACCAGCAGCTCTCCGGGCCGGAATGTCAGGGGCTACACCTTC. As protein: CATSSSPGRNVRGYTF.

This clonotype was seen many times. The CDR3 DNA follows: TGTGCCAGCAGTTTATTGGGGGTCCACGAGCAGTACTTC. This codes for CASSLLGVHEQYF. This rearrangement joins TRBV27 to TRBJ2-7; D may correspond to TRBD1 or TRBD2 (5 bases each). The CDR3 is 13 residues long. The V end was cut by 1 base, the J end by 5 bases, with 9 bases between. In germline, CDR1 is MNHEY, CDR2 SMNVEV (reference sequence).

The chain is built from TRBV19 and TRBJ2-5; 13 bases map to TRBD2. The V and J ends lost 8 bases and 5 bases, in that order; junction bases with no gene match: 2. The CDR3 is 13 residues long. Germline-derived CDR1 and CDR2 are LNHDA and SQIVND (reference sequence). CDR3 coding DNA: TGTGCCAGTTCGACTAGCGGGAGGGAGACCCAGTACTTC. Protein: CASSTSGRETQYF.

This chain joins TRBV12-3 or TRBV12-4 and TRBJ2-1; TRBD2 matches at 12 bases. After removal of 5 bases from V and 9 bases from J, the junction contained 5 bases not matched to a gene. The CDR3 has 14 residues. In DNA form, the CDR3 reads TGTGCCAGCAGTCGACTAGCGGGAGAGGTTGAGCAGTTCTTC. This codes for CASSRLAGEVEQFF.

This clonotype was seen repeatedly, ten times or more. This chain uses TRBV7-9 with TRBJ1-5; 7 bases line up with TRBD1. Germline CDR1 is SEHNR and CDR2 is FQNEAQ (reference sequence). The CDR3 is 15 amino acids. After removal of 5 bases from V and 0 bases from J, the junction contained 4 bases not matched to a gene. As DNA, the CDR3 is TGTGCCAGCAGCCCGGGACAGTTTAGCAATCAGCCCCAGCATTTT. This sequence encodes CASSPGQFSNQPQHF.

This rearrangement joins TRBV24-1 to TRBJ2-1, with a possible D match to TRBD1 (6 bases). Germline CDR1 and CDR2: KGHDR and SFDVKD. The ends were cut back, 9 bases at V and 0 bases at J, with 14 bases in the middle. The CDR3 is 15 residues long. CDR3 in DNA: TGTGCCACCCGTTCGGGACAAACCTCCTACAATGAGCAGTTCTTC. Translated, it gives CATRSGQTSYNEQFF.

A note on this clonotype: A much larger clone lies a single base off, so this may be a read error. This chain connects TRBV20-1 to TRBJ2-7, with 8 bases lining up with TRBD2. The CDR3 is 14 amino acids. The germline gives CDR1 DFQATT, CDR2 SNEGSKA (reference sequence). Trimming at V came to 3 bases and at J to 0 bases, leaving 4 bases not matched to a gene. For the CDR3, the DNA is TGCAGTGCTAGGGTACTAGCGGTCTCCTACGAGCAGTACTTC. Residues: CSARVLAVSYEQYF.

This clonotype was recorded at least ten times. The chain has TRBV24-1 and TRBJ2-2; TRBD1 matches at 8 bases. J was trimmed by 8 bases and V by 5 bases; bases with no gene match: 6. The length of the CDR3 is 14 residues. CDR1 and CDR2 from the germline V gene are KGHDR and SFDVKD. Here the CDR3 reads CATSATGVSGELFF. CDR3 nucleotides: TGTGCCACCAGTGCGACAGGGGTCTCAGGGGAGCTGTTTTTT.

This clonotype was seen many times. The CDR3 nucleotides are TGCAGTGCTAGAGTGGGGAGGTTGGGAGTATATGGCTACACCTTC. Its translation is CSARVGRLGVYGYTF. The genes are TRBV20-1 and TRBJ1-2; D gene unclear. Per germline, CDR1 DFQATT and CDR2 SNEGSKA (reference sequence). Trimming removed 1 base from V and 5 bases from J, with 17 bases in between. The length of the CDR3 is 15 residues.

This clonotype has more than one count but fewer than ten. The J gene is TRBJ2-1, the V gene TRBV20-1; TRBD2 agrees at 7 bases. Germline lookup yields CDR1 DFQATT and CDR2 SNEGSKA (reference sequence). With V trimmed by 5 bases and J by 0 bases, 7 bases remained unmatched. The CDR3 has 15 amino acids. CDR3 coding DNA: TGCAGTGCTGGCCCAGCGGGAAGCTCCTACAATGAGCAGTTCTTC. Translating gives CSAGPAGSSYNEQFF.

CDR3 region: CSAAGTGYYEQYF. The CDR3 DNA follows: TGCAGTGCTGCCGGGACAGGTTACTACGAGCAGTACTTC. The V and J genes are TRBV20-1 and TRBJ2-7; 8 nucleotides agree with TRBD1. Germline V gene lookup returns CDR1 DFQATT and CDR2 SNEGSKA (reference sequence). Trimming removed 5 bases from V and 3 bases from J; junction bases left unmatched: 6. The CDR3 is made up of 13 amino acids.

As to this clonotype: Being one base from a much bigger clone, this may be a read error. The rearrangement links TRBV4-2 to TRBJ1-4; the D is unclear. This CDR3 contains 15 residues. Germline V CDR1 and CDR2: LGHNA, YNFKEQ. The CDR3 DNA sequence: TGTGCCAGCAGCCAAGTTGAGGGATTTAATGAAAAACCGTTTTTT. This encodes CASSQVEGFNEKPFF.

CDR3 sequence: CSARDSQGENTEAFF. CDR3 nucleotides: TGCAGTGCTAGAGATAGTCAGGGGGAGAACACTGAAGCTTTCTTT. This chain joins TRBV20-1 and TRBJ1-1; 7 bases agree with TRBD1. J was trimmed by 1 base and V by 0 bases; bases with no gene match: 5. In germline, CDR1 is DFQATT, CDR2 SNEGSKA (reference sequence). The CDR3 covers 15 residues.

In the case of this clonotype: It may be a read error: a sequence one base away is much more abundant. The chain carries TRBV4-2 and TRBJ2-7; possibly TRBD1 for D (6 bases). Per germline, CDR1 LGHNA and CDR2 YNFKEQ. This CDR3 is 14 amino acids long. CDR3 amino acids: CASSQAWDTYEQHF. The CDR3 DNA is TGTGCCAGCAGCCAAGCCTGGGACACCTACGAGCAGCACTTC.